Shown below are 29 T cell receptor beta chains from a single sample sequenced in a study of blood T cell repertoires in COVID-19. The protocol was immunoSEQ multiplex PCR, while the TCRdb copy is restricted to in-frame clones and leaves out a portion. The profile shows 150,000 to 170,000 clones, 91% of them singletons. Sequenced input: peripheral blood. All receptors derive from a man aged 50 to 59 with acute or convalescent COVID-19.

This clone has a single count. This CDR3 reads CASSSRQGGGGEQFF. The DNA of the CDR3 is TGTGCCAGCAGCTCCAGACAGGGTGGGGGTGGTGAGCAGTTCTTC. The genes are TRBV7-8 and TRBJ2-1; 7 positions match TRBD1. CDR1 is SGHVS, CDR2 FQNEAQ, per germline. The CDR3 loop spans 15 amino acids. The trim removed 4 bases at V and 9 bases at J, leaving 12 bases unmatched.

V gene TRBV3-1 (or the pseudogene TRBV3-2) combines with J gene TRBJ2-3; a weak D match, TRBD2 (7 bases). Trimming cost V 0 bases and J 7 bases, with 14 bases left between them. The CDR3 totals 15 residues. Germline loops: CDR1 LGHDT, CDR2 YNNKEL (reference sequence). The CDR3 DNA sequence: TGTGCCAGCAGCCAAGATTGGGGGGGGCGATATACGCAGTATTTT. Its protein is CASSQDWGGRYTQYF.

The chain recombines TRBV19 with TRBJ1-5, with D possibly matching TRBD1 (6 bases). Germline values: CDR1 LNHDA, CDR2 SQIVND (reference sequence). This CDR3 has 15 residues. V was pared by 5 bases and J by 2 bases, with 13 bases between. The CDR3 sequence: CASSSLTGRNQPQHF. The CDR3 coding sequence is TGTGCCAGTAGTTCCCTAACAGGGCGCAATCAGCCCCAGCATTTT.

The chain employs TRBV5-4 and TRBJ2-1; D call uncertain. Germline lookup yields CDR1 SGHNT and CDR2 YYREEE (reference sequence). Trimming took 7 bases from V and 0 from J, leaving 11 bases between them. The CDR3 spans 14 residues. CDR3 sequence (DNA): TGTGCCAGCGCCCCGTCTAGCTCCTACAATGAGCAGTTCTTC. Translated: CASAPSSSYNEQFF.

Only one count was recorded for this clone. The chain links TRBV5-4 to TRBJ1-2, with 10 nucleotides matching TRBD1. Germline V CDR1 and CDR2: SGHNT, YYREEE (reference sequence). Unmatched junction bases numbered 8, after V lost 5 bases and J lost 10 bases. The CDR3 runs to 13 residues. CDR3 nucleotides: TGTGCCAGCAGGTTACGGACAGGGGGTGACTACACCTTC. Protein: CASRLRTGGDYTF.

V is TRBV10-3 and J is TRBJ2-3; 14 nucleotides align to TRBD2. CDR1 ENHRY and CDR2 SYGVKD come from the germline V gene. This CDR3 has 19 amino acids. Trimming cost V 3 bases and J 5 bases; bases outside gene matches: 13. The CDR3, as DNA: TGTGCCATCAGTGACCTCATAACCGGGACTAGCGGGAGTATAGATACGCAGTATTTT. Its translation: CAISDLITGTSGSIDTQYF.

The rearrangement uses TRBV11-2 and TRBJ1-4; D is perhaps TRBD1 (6 bases). Germline CDR1 and CDR2: SGHAT and FQNNGV. The CDR3 sequence is 15 residues long. The V gene lost 1 base and the J gene lost 7 bases, with 13 bases spanning the gap. DNA for the CDR3: TGTGCCAGCAGCTTAGCTGGGGGCGCGGGTGAAAAACTGTTTTTT. Protein: CASSLAGGAGEKLFF.

This sequence joins TRBV18 and TRBJ2-2; 12 positions match TRBD2. V trimming: 3 bases; J trimming: 5 bases; junction bases outside the gene matches: 1. There are 15 residues in the CDR3. The germline CDR1 and CDR2 sequences are KGHSH and LQKENI. CDR3 nucleotide sequence: TGTGCCAGCTCACCCGGACTAGCGGGAACCGGGGAGCTGTTTTTT. Translated: CASSPGLAGTGELFF.

The CDR3 loop is CASTLANQPQHF. In DNA form, the CDR3 reads TGTGCCAGTACCCTGGCCAATCAGCCCCAGCATTTT. The rearrangement links TRBV19 to TRBJ1-5; no firm D call. CDR3 length equals 12 residues. Trimming took off 7 bases at V and 3 bases at J, with 7 bases between the two ends. Germline assignment: CDR1 LNHDA and CDR2 SQIVND (reference sequence).

The V call is TRBV18, the J call TRBJ2-1, with 8 positions matching TRBD2. V trimming: 3 bases; J trimming: 6 bases; junction bases outside the gene matches: 7. Germline lookup yields CDR1 KGHSH and CDR2 LQKENI. The CDR3 consists of 15 residues. DNA of the CDR3: TGTGCCAGCTCACCCTTAACGGGGGGGGTCAATGAGCAGTTCTTC. Its protein product is CASSPLTGGVNEQFF.

V and J are TRBV28 and TRBJ1-6; 9 bases are shared with TRBD1. The CDR3 is 16 residues long. V was clipped by 3 bases and J by 8 bases; unmatched bases: 8. CDR1 and CDR2 (germline): MDHEN, SYDVKM. CDR3 protein: CASSFYEGQGDSPLHF. CDR3 nucleotides: TGTGCCAGCAGTTTTTATGAGGGACAGGGAGATTCACCCCTCCACTTT.

This clone was observed a single time. J is TRBJ2-7 and V is TRBV6-2 or TRBV6-3; perhaps TRBD2 as D (6 bases). This CDR3 spans 15 amino acids. Germline V gene sequence: CDR1 MNHEY, CDR2 SVGEGT. Trimming pared 2 bases from V and 0 bases from J, leaving 11 bases between. The CDR3, as DNA: TGTGCCAGCAGTTACGGCGGGGCGAGCTCCTACGAGCAGTACGTC. Protein product: CASSYGGASSYEQYV.

The chain uses TRBV12-3 or TRBV12-4 and TRBJ2-3, with D tentatively TRBD2 (5 bases). The CDR3 has 12 amino acids. Trimming took 3 bases from V and 12 from J, leaving 13 bases between them. CDR3 protein: CASSLWTGVQYF. The CDR3 nucleotides are TGTGCCAGCAGTTTGTGGACTGGGGTTCAGTATTTT.

This clone is a singleton in its sample. The CDR3 DNA follows: TGTGCCAGCAGTAGAGTCAAGTACGAGCAGTACGTC. The encoded protein is CASSRVKYEQYV. The chain couples TRBV28 to TRBJ2-7; D gene unclear. There are 12 residues in the CDR3. Trimming removed 5 bases at V and 4 bases at J, with 9 bases between. CDR1 MDHEN and CDR2 SYDVKM come from the germline V gene.

The chain carries TRBV6-5 and TRBJ1-1; unclear D gene. Per the germline V gene, CDR1 is MNHEY and CDR2 is SVGAGI. There are 13 residues in the CDR3. V lost 5 bases and J lost 1, with 8 bases in between. The CDR3 loop is CASSRLRNTEAFF. The CDR3 coding sequence is TGTGCCAGCAGTAGACTGAGGAACACTGAAGCTTTCTTT.

V gene TRBV24-1 combines with J gene TRBJ1-2; no reliable D call. Germline V gene sequence: CDR1 KGHDR, CDR2 SFDVKD. Deletions cut 9 bases from V and 3 bases from J, with 10 bases between. This CDR3 has 12 residues. CDR3: CATGDGDYGYTF. The CDR3 DNA reads TGTGCCACCGGAGACGGAGACTATGGCTACACCTTC.

J is TRBJ1-2 and V is TRBV7-9; TRBD1 might be the D (6 bases). The V and J ends lost 5 bases and 4 bases respectively, with 17 bases between them. Germline CDR1 reads SEHNR; CDR2 reads FQNEAQ (reference sequence). The CDR3 is 15 amino acids. CDR3 DNA sequence: TGTGCCAGCAGCCCAAGGGGGGGGGCCTCCTATGGCTACACCTTC. This gives the protein CASSPRGGASYGYTF.

This clone occurred once. The same CDR3 arises from other DNA sequences in this sample as well. The V and J genes are TRBV7-9 and TRBJ2-7, with 8 positions matching TRBD1. The germline V gene encodes CDR1 SEHNR and CDR2 FQNEAQ (reference sequence). After removal of 5 bases from V and 2 bases from J, the junction contained 5 bases not matched to a gene. This CDR3 has 14 amino acids. The chain's CDR3 is CASSLGQATYEQYF. The CDR3 nucleotides are TGTGCCAGCAGCCTGGGACAGGCGACCTACGAGCAGTACTTC. Full variable domain (outside the CDR3, taken from reference TRBV7-9 and TRBJ2-7): DTGVSQNPRHKITKRGQNVTFRCDPISEHNRLYWYRQTLGQGPEFLTYFQNEAQLEKSRLLSDRFSAERPKGSFSTLEIQRTEQGDSAMYLCASSLGQATYEQYFGPGTRLTVT.

This chain joins TRBV27 and TRBJ1-5; 7 bases align to TRBD1. Germline V CDR1 and CDR2: MNHEY, SMNVEV (reference sequence). Trimming cost V 6 bases and J 4 bases; bases outside gene matches: 6. CDR3 length: 14 residues. CDR3 coding DNA: TGTGCCAGCAGCGCCGACAGGGTGAATCAGCCCCAGCATTTT. Amino acid sequence: CASSADRVNQPQHF.

The chain combines TRBV7-2 with TRBJ1-5, with 10 bases that match TRBD1. Unmatched junction bases numbered 10, after V lost 5 bases and J lost 3 bases. The CDR3 consists of 17 residues. Germline CDR1 and CDR2: SGHTA and FQGNSA. The CDR3 loop is CASSRRGGQGNNQPQHF. The CDR3 coding sequence is TGTGCCAGCAGCAGAAGGGGGGGACAGGGGAACAATCAGCCCCAGCATTTT.

The chain uses TRBV27 and TRBJ2-7; 14 nucleotides match TRBD2. The germline V gene encodes CDR1 MNHEY and CDR2 SMNVEV (reference sequence). The CDR3 totals 14 residues. The V gene end was trimmed by 4 bases and the J gene end by 4 bases; junction bases not matched to a gene: 0. The CDR3 sequence: CASSWTSGRYEQYF. DNA of the CDR3: TGTGCCAGCAGTTGGACTAGCGGGAGGTACGAGCAGTACTTC.

This clone was seen more than once but under ten times. This sequence joins TRBV1 and TRBJ2-7; TRBD2, the table's D call, was not compared with the DNA. TRBV1 has pseudogene status. The CDR3 is 19 residues long. The DNA for the CDR3 is TGCACCAGCAGCCCTCATCTGACTAGCGGGGACCCGAGCTCCTACGAGCAGTACGTC. It translates to CTSSPHLTSGDPSSYEQYV.

The rearrangement joins TRBV6-5 to TRBJ2-2, with 7 bases lining up with TRBD1. This CDR3 spans 14 amino acids. V lost 5 bases to trimming and J lost 5 bases; unmatched junction nucleotides: 5. Germline CDR1 is MNHEY and CDR2 is SVGAGI. In DNA, the CDR3 is TGTGCCAGCAGTCCCCGGGACAGAACCGGGGAGCTGTTTTTT. This encodes CASSPRDRTGELFF.

V is TRBV10-3 and J is TRBJ1-2, with no clear D. V shed 6 bases and J shed 1 base, with 12 bases lying between them. The CDR3 spans 14 residues. Germline CDR1 is ENHRY and CDR2 is SYGVKD. CDR3 nucleotides: TGTGCCATCAGCCCAAGACAAGTTAACTATGGCTACACCTTC. Its protein product is CAISPRQVNYGYTF.

The genes are TRBV28 and TRBJ2-1, with a tentative D call TRBD1 (5 bases). Trimming stripped 6 bases from V and 1 base from J, with 13 bases between. CDR3 length equals 15 residues. Germline V gives CDR1 MDHEN, CDR2 SYDVKM. CDR3 sequence (DNA): TGTGCCAGCAGAAAGCCAGGGCCTTCCTACAATGAGCAGTTCTTC. It codes for CASRKPGPSYNEQFF.

J is TRBJ1-1 and V is TRBV28; D might be TRBD1 (6 bases). This CDR3 has 18 residues. From germline, CDR1 is MDHEN and CDR2 SYDVKM. Trimming took off 10 bases at V and 0 bases at J, with 27 bases between the two ends. The CDR3 DNA reads TGTGCCACCAACTCAAAGCGGGGGGGACAAGAATTGAACACTGAAGCTTTCTTT. Translation: CATNSKRGGQELNTEAFF.

This chain joins TRBV9 and TRBJ2-1, with 8 nucleotides matching TRBD1. The germline gives CDR1 SGDLS, CDR2 YYNGEE. With V trimmed by 3 bases and J by 6 bases, 8 bases remained unmatched. The CDR3 contains 15 residues. CDR3 sequence: CASSERTGFGNEQFF. As DNA, the CDR3 is TGTGCCAGCAGCGAACGGACAGGGTTTGGCAATGAGCAGTTCTTC. The variable domain in full, completed from reference TRBV9 and TRBJ2-1, reads DSGVTQTPKHLITATGQRVTLRCSPRSGDLSVYWYQQSLDQGLQFLIQYYNGEERAKGNILERFSAQQFPDLHSELNLSSLELGDSALYFCASSERTGFGNEQFFGPGTRLTVL.

V gene TRBV5-1 combines with J gene TRBJ1-1, with D perhaps matching TRBD1 (6 bases). Germline assignment: CDR1 SGHRS and CDR2 YFSETQ. V was clipped by 0 bases and J by 5 bases, with 14 bases between them. The CDR3 sequence is 15 residues long. CDR3 region: CASSLAGGRGTEAFF. CDR3 nucleotides: TGCGCCAGCAGCTTGGCCGGGGGGCGAGGGACTGAAGCTTTCTTT.

This clone was counted once. The chain recombines TRBV7-2 with TRBJ1-5; 7 bases match TRBD1. The CDR3 consists of 15 residues. Germline-derived CDR1 and CDR2 are SGHTA and FQGNSA. With V trimmed by 6 bases and J by 4 bases, 9 bases remained unmatched. The CDR3 DNA is TGTGCCAGCAGTCTATCCGGGACAGAGAATCAGCCCCAGCATTTT. It yields the protein CASSLSGTENQPQHF.